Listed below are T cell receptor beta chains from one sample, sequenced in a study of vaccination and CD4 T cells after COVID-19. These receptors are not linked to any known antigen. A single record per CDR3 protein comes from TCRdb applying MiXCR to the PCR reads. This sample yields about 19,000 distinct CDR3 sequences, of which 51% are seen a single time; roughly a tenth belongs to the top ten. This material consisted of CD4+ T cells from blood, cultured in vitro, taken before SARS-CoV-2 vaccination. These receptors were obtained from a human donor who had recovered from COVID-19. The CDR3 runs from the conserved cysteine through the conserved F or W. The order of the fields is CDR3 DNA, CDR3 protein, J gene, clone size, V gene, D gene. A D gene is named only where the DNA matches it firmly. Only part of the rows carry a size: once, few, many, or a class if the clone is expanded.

CDR3nt: TGTGCCAGCAGTGAGGGACAGGTGGGCCAGAAGGCCCAGCATTTT
CDR3aa: CASSEGQVGQKAQHF
j_gene: TRBJ1-5
abundance: NA
v_gene: TRBV28
d_gene: TRBD1

CDR3nt: TGTGCCAGCAGCTTGGACCTACTGTCTGGAACTCTAGGCTATGGCTACACCTTC
CDR3aa: CASSLDLLSGTLGYGYTF
j_gene: TRBJ1-2
abundance: few
v_gene: TRBV5-4
d_gene: NA

CDR3nt: TGTGCCAGCAGTCCTCGAAGGAGGGGAAACTATGGCTACACCTTC
CDR3aa: CASSPRRRGNYGYTF
j_gene: TRBJ1-2
abundance: NA
v_gene: TRBV2
d_gene: NA

CDR3nt: TGTGCCAGCAGTTCCCAACAGGGATCTGGAAACACCATATATTTT
CDR3aa: CASSSQQGSGNTIYF
j_gene: TRBJ1-3
abundance: NA
v_gene: TRBV6-5
d_gene: NA

CDR3nt: TGTGCCAGTAGTAGGGCCCTCGGGGCCCGAAGTGAAAAACTGTTTTTT
CDR3aa: CASSRALGARSEKLFF
j_gene: TRBJ1-4
abundance: NA
v_gene: TRBV19
d_gene: NA

CDR3nt: TGTGCCAGCAACAGCGGGAGTGGTTCCTACGAGCAGTACTTC
CDR3aa: CASNSGSGSYEQYF
j_gene: TRBJ2-7
abundance: few
v_gene: TRBV2
d_gene: TRBD2

CDR3nt: TGTGCCAGCAGTGAAGACGGGGAGATAAGCTACGAGCAGTACTTC
CDR3aa: CASSEDGEISYEQYF
j_gene: TRBJ2-7
abundance: few
v_gene: TRBV2
d_gene: NA

CDR3nt: TGTGCCAGCAGACAAGGTGATCAGCCCCAGCATTTT
CDR3aa: CASRQGDQPQHF
j_gene: TRBJ1-5
abundance: NA
v_gene: TRBV12-3/TRBV12-4
d_gene: NA

CDR3nt: TGTGCCAGCAGTGCGGGACTAGCGGGAGATGAGCAGTACTTC
CDR3aa: CASSAGLAGDEQYF
j_gene: TRBJ2-7
abundance: NA
v_gene: TRBV2
d_gene: TRBD2

CDR3nt: TGTGCCAGCAGTGGGCAGGGGGCCTGGGAGCAGTTCTTC
CDR3aa: CASSGQGAWEQFF
j_gene: TRBJ2-1
abundance: NA
v_gene: TRBV11-3
d_gene: TRBD1

CDR3nt: TGTGCCAGCAGCTCCGACAGGATATACACCGGGGAGCTGTTTTTT
CDR3aa: CASSSDRIYTGELFF
j_gene: TRBJ2-2
abundance: NA
v_gene: TRBV7-6
d_gene: NA

CDR3nt: TGTGCCAGCAGCTTATCATTGCAGGGAGCGGGAGGTTTGTACAATGAGCAGTTCTTC
CDR3aa: CASSLSLQGAGGLYNEQFF
j_gene: TRBJ2-1
abundance: NA
v_gene: TRBV11-2
d_gene: TRBD2

CDR3nt: TGTGCCAGCAGCTTAGTTAGGTGGCTAGCGGGAAGGAAGACCCAGTACTTC
CDR3aa: CASSLVRWLAGRKTQYF
j_gene: TRBJ2-5
abundance: NA
v_gene: TRBV7-4
d_gene: TRBD2

CDR3nt: TGTGCCAGCAGCGACGGACCGAACACCGGGGAGCTGTTTTTT
CDR3aa: CASSDGPNTGELFF
j_gene: TRBJ2-2
abundance: NA
v_gene: TRBV7-2
d_gene: NA

CDR3nt: TGTGCCAGCAGCTATTCATTACAGCGCTCTGGGGCCAACGTCCTGACTTTC
CDR3aa: CASSYSLQRSGANVLTF
j_gene: TRBJ2-6
abundance: NA
v_gene: TRBV7-3
d_gene: NA

CDR3nt: TGTGCCAGCAGTACGGGAGGCCTCTACGAGCAGTACTTC
CDR3aa: CASSTGGLYEQYF
j_gene: TRBJ2-7
abundance: NA
v_gene: TRBV12-3/TRBV12-4
d_gene: TRBD2

CDR3nt: TGTGCCAGCAGCGTCGGAAGGACCGTCCCCTACGAGCAGTACTTC
CDR3aa: CASSVGRTVPYEQYF
j_gene: TRBJ2-7
abundance: NA
v_gene: TRBV7-9
d_gene: NA

CDR3nt: TGTGCCAGCAGTAGGTGGGCGGGAGGATCAACAGATACGCAGTATTTT
CDR3aa: CASSRWAGGSTDTQYF
j_gene: TRBJ2-3
abundance: NA
v_gene: TRBV28
d_gene: TRBD2

CDR3nt: TGTGCCAGCATACTAGCGGGGGACAATGAGCAGTTCTTC
CDR3aa: CASILAGDNEQFF
j_gene: TRBJ2-1
abundance: NA
v_gene: TRBV25-1
d_gene: TRBD2

CDR3nt: TGCAGTGCTAGAGATTTGTTCACAGGGGACTACACCTTC
CDR3aa: CSARDLFTGDYTF
j_gene: TRBJ1-2
abundance: few
v_gene: TRBV20-1
d_gene: TRBD1

CDR3nt: TGTGCCAGCTCCCGGACTGGGAACTACGAGCAGTACTTC
CDR3aa: CASSRTGNYEQYF
j_gene: TRBJ2-7
abundance: NA
v_gene: TRBV18
d_gene: NA

CDR3nt: TGCAGCGTGCGGGACTCCATCCTGGCAGGTTCCTACAATGAGCAGTTCTTC
CDR3aa: CSVRDSILAGSYNEQFF
j_gene: TRBJ2-1
abundance: few
v_gene: TRBV29-1
d_gene: NA

CDR3nt: TGTGCCAGCAGTGAGAGGGACTATGGCTACACCTTC
CDR3aa: CASSERDYGYTF
j_gene: TRBJ1-2
abundance: few
v_gene: TRBV28
d_gene: NA

CDR3nt: TGTGCCAGCAGCTCACAATCCCTTAGCGGGAGGGCCGGGACCCAGTACTTC
CDR3aa: CASSSQSLSGRAGTQYF
j_gene: TRBJ2-5
abundance: NA
v_gene: TRBV7-9
d_gene: TRBD2

CDR3nt: TGTGCCAGCAGTTCCGGACTAGCGGCCTACCAAGAGACCCAGTACTTC
CDR3aa: CASSSGLAAYQETQYF
j_gene: TRBJ2-5
abundance: NA
v_gene: TRBV12-3/TRBV12-4
d_gene: TRBD2

CDR3nt: TGTGCCAGCAGTAGCTGGACTAGCGGAACCTACGAGCAGTACTTC
CDR3aa: CASSSWTSGTYEQYF
j_gene: TRBJ2-7
abundance: NA
v_gene: TRBV27
d_gene: TRBD2

CDR3nt: TGTGCCAGCATACTCCGGGGGACAGTTAATGAGCAGTTCTTC
CDR3aa: CASILRGTVNEQFF
j_gene: TRBJ2-1
abundance: NA
v_gene: TRBV7-2
d_gene: NA

CDR3nt: TGTGCCAGCAGCCTCCAGGCAACAGCCCCCCAGCATTTT
CDR3aa: CASSLQATAPQHF
j_gene: TRBJ1-5
abundance: NA
v_gene: TRBV7-8
d_gene: NA

CDR3nt: TGTGCCACCAGTGACTCAATAGCGGGTGGGCAGGAGACCCAGTACTTC
CDR3aa: CATSDSIAGGQETQYF
j_gene: TRBJ2-5
abundance: NA
v_gene: TRBV24-1
d_gene: TRBD2

CDR3nt: TGTGCCACCACCCTCCGGGAGGGGGAGACCCAGTACTTC
CDR3aa: CATTLREGETQYF
j_gene: TRBJ2-5
abundance: few
v_gene: TRBV15
d_gene: TRBD2

CDR3nt: TGTGCCAGCAGCCAGGACAGGGCCAGATATAATTCACCCCTCCACTTT
CDR3aa: CASSQDRARYNSPLHF
j_gene: TRBJ1-6
abundance: few
v_gene: TRBV5-6
d_gene: TRBD1

CDR3nt: TGTGCCAGCAGCTTAGTAGGTACGAGCGGGAGAACGGATACGCAGTATTTT
CDR3aa: CASSLVGTSGRTDTQYF
j_gene: TRBJ2-3
abundance: NA
v_gene: TRBV7-2
d_gene: TRBD2

CDR3nt: TGTGCCAGCAGTTCCGACAGGGGAAATCAGCCCCAGCATTTT
CDR3aa: CASSSDRGNQPQHF
j_gene: TRBJ1-5
abundance: few
v_gene: TRBV12-3/TRBV12-4
d_gene: TRBD1

CDR3nt: TGTGCCACCCAGAGGGGAGAGGACTATGGCTACACCTTC
CDR3aa: CATQRGEDYGYTF
j_gene: TRBJ1-2
abundance: few
v_gene: TRBV2
d_gene: NA

CDR3nt: TGTGCCAGCAGTTACTCGAGGAGGACCAGGAACACTGAAGCTTTCTTT
CDR3aa: CASSYSRRTRNTEAFF
j_gene: TRBJ1-1
abundance: NA
v_gene: TRBV6-5
d_gene: NA

CDR3nt: TGTGCCACCAAAACAGGGACTAGGAATGGCGAGCAGTACTTC
CDR3aa: CATKTGTRNGEQYF
j_gene: TRBJ2-7
abundance: NA
v_gene: TRBV12-3/TRBV12-4
d_gene: TRBD2

CDR3nt: TGCAGTGCTAGTGGATCCCTAGCGGGAGAGGTTGAGCAGTTCTTC
CDR3aa: CSASGSLAGEVEQFF
j_gene: TRBJ2-1
abundance: medium-sized
v_gene: TRBV20-1
d_gene: TRBD2

CDR3nt: TGTGCCAGCATAGGACAGGCTGGAAACACCATATATTTT
CDR3aa: CASIGQAGNTIYF
j_gene: TRBJ1-3
abundance: NA
v_gene: TRBV2
d_gene: TRBD1

CDR3nt: TGTGCCAGCAGCCGACAGGGAAAGATCGACGAGCAGTACTTC
CDR3aa: CASSRQGKIDEQYF
j_gene: TRBJ2-7
abundance: few
v_gene: TRBV11-2
d_gene: TRBD1

CDR3nt: TGCGCCAGCAGCTTTTTCCCGACTAGCGGGAGGCGCTCCTACAATGAGCAGTTCTTC
CDR3aa: CASSFFPTSGRRSYNEQFF
j_gene: TRBJ2-1
abundance: NA
v_gene: TRBV5-1
d_gene: TRBD2

CDR3nt: TGTGCCAGCACTCAAAATACAGCCTACGAGCAGTACTTC
CDR3aa: CASTQNTAYEQYF
j_gene: TRBJ2-7
abundance: NA
v_gene: TRBV6-1
d_gene: NA

CDR3nt: TGTGCCAGTATGGAGCGGGAGGGATACTCCTACAATGAGCAGTTCTTC
CDR3aa: CASMEREGYSYNEQFF
j_gene: TRBJ2-1
abundance: NA
v_gene: TRBV19
d_gene: TRBD2

CDR3nt: TGTGCCAGTAGTATCATGGCAGGGACTGAGCAGTTCTTC
CDR3aa: CASSIMAGTEQFF
j_gene: TRBJ2-1
abundance: NA
v_gene: TRBV19
d_gene: NA

CDR3nt: TGCAGTGCTGCAGGGGGATCAGACGAGCAGTACTTC
CDR3aa: CSAAGGSDEQYF
j_gene: TRBJ2-7
abundance: NA
v_gene: TRBV20-1
d_gene: TRBD1

CDR3nt: TGCAGTGCTAGAGGCTCCCTAGCGAGTGACGAGCAGTACTTC
CDR3aa: CSARGSLASDEQYF
j_gene: TRBJ2-7
abundance: NA
v_gene: TRBV20-1
d_gene: NA

CDR3nt: TGTGCCAGCAGTCCCGGACAGGGGATCGGCAATGAGCAGTTCTTC
CDR3aa: CASSPGQGIGNEQFF
j_gene: TRBJ2-1
abundance: NA
v_gene: TRBV7-3
d_gene: TRBD1

CDR3nt: TGTGCCAGTACCCCCCTGGGGGTTTTGGAGCAGCCCCAGCATTTT
CDR3aa: CASTPLGVLEQPQHF
j_gene: TRBJ1-5
abundance: NA
v_gene: TRBV19
d_gene: NA

CDR3nt: TGCAGTGCTATAGACACTACTAATGAGCAGTTCTTC
CDR3aa: CSAIDTTNEQFF
j_gene: TRBJ2-1
abundance: NA
v_gene: TRBV20-1
d_gene: NA

CDR3nt: TGTGCCAGCAGCCAAGACCGCAGGGGGAGCTCCTATAATTCACCCCTCCACTTT
CDR3aa: CASSQDRRGSSYNSPLHF
j_gene: TRBJ1-6
abundance: NA
v_gene: TRBV14
d_gene: TRBD1

CDR3nt: TGTGCCACCAGTGACGTTGACACAGATAGCACAGATACGCAGTATTTT
CDR3aa: CATSDVDTDSTDTQYF
j_gene: TRBJ2-3
abundance: NA
v_gene: TRBV24-1
d_gene: NA

CDR3nt: TGTGCCTGGAGTGATGAGGGGAAAGAGACCCAGTACTTC
CDR3aa: CAWSDEGKETQYF
j_gene: TRBJ2-5
abundance: once
v_gene: TRBV30
d_gene: NA

CDR3nt: TGTGCCAGCAGAAAGGACCTGAACAATGAGCAGTTCTTC
CDR3aa: CASRKDLNNEQFF
j_gene: TRBJ2-1
abundance: few
v_gene: TRBV2
d_gene: NA

CDR3nt: TGCAGTGCTAGAGATTTCTACGGAGGGTCGGGGAACGAGCAGTACTTC
CDR3aa: CSARDFYGGSGNEQYF
j_gene: TRBJ2-7
abundance: few
v_gene: TRBV20-1
d_gene: NA

CDR3nt: TGTGCCAGCAGTGAGGCAACCGGGAGGGCCGGCAATGAGCAGTTCTTC
CDR3aa: CASSEATGRAGNEQFF
j_gene: TRBJ2-1
abundance: NA
v_gene: TRBV25-1
d_gene: TRBD2

CDR3nt: TGTGCCAGTTTCCCCCATCCCGGGAGGCAGCGCAATCAGCCCCAGCATTTT
CDR3aa: CASFPHPGRQRNQPQHF
j_gene: TRBJ1-5
abundance: NA
v_gene: TRBV28
d_gene: NA

CDR3nt: TGTGCCAGCAGAAACAGGCAGGACTATGGCTACACCTTC
CDR3aa: CASRNRQDYGYTF
j_gene: TRBJ1-2
abundance: NA
v_gene: TRBV6-1
d_gene: NA

CDR3nt: TGTGCCAGCAGCTTTCTAGCGGGACCGAACGGGGAGCTGTTTTTT
CDR3aa: CASSFLAGPNGELFF
j_gene: TRBJ2-2
abundance: NA
v_gene: TRBV7-8
d_gene: TRBD2

CDR3nt: TGTGCCAGCAGCCGTCTTCAGGAGTTCGATGAGCAGTTCTTC
CDR3aa: CASSRLQEFDEQFF
j_gene: TRBJ2-1
abundance: NA
v_gene: TRBV7-9
d_gene: NA

CDR3nt: TGTGCCAGTAGTATTAGGCGGGGGGACGGGGAGCTGTTTTTT
CDR3aa: CASSIRRGDGELFF
j_gene: TRBJ2-2
abundance: NA
v_gene: TRBV19
d_gene: TRBD2

CDR3nt: TGTGCCAGCAGGACGGTCTACGAGCAGTACTTC
CDR3aa: CASRTVYEQYF
j_gene: TRBJ2-7
abundance: NA
v_gene: TRBV28
d_gene: NA